These T cell receptor beta chains were read from a single sample in a study of cytomegalovirus exposure and HLA in healthy donors. Measured with immunoSEQ multiplex PCR; TCRdb has only the in-frame clones, and not every one. The data contain about 100,000 clones, 75% of them seen just once; the ten biggest clones take up roughly a tenth. Sequencing was carried out using PBMCs. These receptor sequences come from a man aged 45 to 65 in good health and CMV-seronegative. Each CDR3 is given with its conserved first and last residue. The D gene is left open where the match is weak. Clone size is given for some rows only: seen once, a few or many times, or a class if the clone is expanded.

j_call v_call d_call clone_size cdr3_nt cdr3_aa
TRBJ2-2 TRBV2 TRBD1 NA TGTGCCAGCAAACAGGGGGCGAACACCGGGGAGCTGTTTTTT CASKQGANTGELFF
TRBJ1-2 TRBV28 TRBD1 NA TGTGCCAGCAGTCCAGACAGGGGGCCTTTCTATGGCTACACCTTC CASSPDRGPFYGYTF
TRBJ1-2 TRBV19 TRBD1 NA TGTGCCAGTAAGGGGGACAGGGGCGACTCCTACACCTTC CASKGDRGDSYTF
TRBJ2-7 TRBV25-1 TRBD1 NA TGTGCCAGCAGTGACATTGGACAGGGGAAAGGCGAGCAGTACTTC CASSDIGQGKGEQYF
TRBJ2-5 TRBV5-1 NA NA TGCGCCAGCAGCCCGGAGGCGGGGGAGACCCAGTACTTC CASSPEAGETQYF
TRBJ2-1 TRBV5-1 NA NA TGCGCCAGCAGCTTGGGGGGGGCCTACAATGAGCAGTTCTTC CASSLGGAYNEQFF
TRBJ2-5 TRBV19 NA NA TGTGCCAGTAGTCTGGAGGACCAAGAGACCCAGTACTTC CASSLEDQETQYF
TRBJ1-5 TRBV19 NA NA TGTGCCAGTAGTATCGGGGCGGGGGGCCGCAATCAGCCCCAGCATTTT CASSIGAGGRNQPQHF
TRBJ1-1 TRBV14 NA NA TGTGCCAGCAGCCAAGAGAAGGGGTTAAGCACTGAAGCTTTCTTT CASSQEKGLSTEAFF
TRBJ2-7 TRBV7-6 NA NA TGTGCCAGCAGCTTAAAGGACTCATCGTTGGTATACGAGCAGTACTTC CASSLKDSSLVYEQYF
TRBJ2-3 TRBV28 NA NA TGTGCCAGCAGTTTGGGCAGGGTACGTGAAGATACGCAGTATTTT CASSLGRVREDTQYF
TRBJ1-1 TRBV5-1 NA NA TGCGCCAGCAGCTGGGGGGACGGTAATGAAGCTTTCTTT CASSWGDGNEAFF
TRBJ1-1 TRBV4-3 NA NA TGCGCCAGCAGCCGCGGTGCACAACAGGTGATGAACACTGAAGCTTTCTTT CASSRGAQQVMNTEAFF
TRBJ2-3 TRBV14 TRBD1 NA TGTGCCAGCAGCCAAGACGTCAGGGGGCGTCAGTATTTT CASSQDVRGRQYF
TRBJ2-7 TRBV28 TRBD2 NA TGTGCCAGCAGGGGGACTAGCGGGAGGTACGAGCAGTACTTC CASRGTSGRYEQYF
TRBJ2-7 TRBV4-1 TRBD2 NA TGCGCCAGCAGCCAGGGGACTAGCGGGAGAACCGAGCAGTACTTC CASSQGTSGRTEQYF
TRBJ2-1 TRBV25-1 TRBD2 NA TGTGCCAGCAGTGATTCCTGGCGGGAGACCTCCTACAATGAGCAGTTCTTC CASSDSWRETSYNEQFF
TRBJ1-4 TRBV6-6 TRBD1 NA TGTGCCAGCAGCCTCCGGGACAGGGGCCGAAAACTGTTTTTT CASSLRDRGRKLFF
TRBJ2-5 TRBV7-7 TRBD2 NA TGTGCTAGCAGCTCGCAACTAGCGGAAGAGACCCAGTACTTC CASSSQLAEETQYF
TRBJ2-1 TRBV19 NA few TGTGCCAGTAGTGGGCTAGCAGATTACAATGAGCAGTTCTTC CASSGLADYNEQFF
TRBJ1-6 TRBV27 NA NA TGTGCCAGCAGCAAGTGGGGCCACAACTCCTATAATTCACCCCTCCACTTT CASSKWGHNSYNSPLHF
TRBJ2-7 TRBV28 NA once TGTGCCAGCACCTTGGGGGCAGGATCCTACGAGCAGTACTTC CASTLGAGSYEQYF
TRBJ1-1 TRBV10-3 NA NA TGTGCCATCGCGGACGGGGGAACTGAAGCTTTCTTT CAIADGGTEAFF
TRBJ2-7 TRBV7-2 TRBD1 NA TGTGCCAGCAGCCCCGGGGACAGGGTGTACGAGCAGTACTTC CASSPGDRVYEQYF
TRBJ1-2 TRBV19 NA NA TGTGCCAGTAACCTCGGACGGGGGAGTTTTAGGGATGGCTACACCTTC CASNLGRGSFRDGYTF
TRBJ2-3 TRBV7-2 TRBD2 NA TGTGCCAGCAGCTTTGCGGGAGGGTCAGATACGCAGTATTTT CASSFAGGSDTQYF
TRBJ2-5 TRBV7-9 TRBD2 NA TGTTCCAGCAGCCCCCCGGGAGGTTCCGAGTACTTC CSSSPPGGSEYF
TRBJ1-1 TRBV29-1 TRBD1 NA TGCAGTGTTAAGGAAGGGACAGGGGGAACTGAAGCTTTCTTT CSVKEGTGGTEAFF
TRBJ1-2 TRBV30 NA NA TGTGCCTGGAGTGTACGCCAGGGCCAGGGCTACACCTTC CAWSVRQGQGYTF
TRBJ2-1 TRBV11-3 NA NA TGTGCCAGCAGCTTATCAGTCTCCTACAATGAGCAGTTCTTC CASSLSVSYNEQFF
TRBJ1-1 TRBV27 NA NA TGTGCCAGCAGTCCCCTCACAGGTTTGAACACTGAAGCTTTCTTT CASSPLTGLNTEAFF
TRBJ1-2 TRBV6-1 NA NA TGTGCCAGCAGTGAACTCCCACAGATATCTAACTATGGCTACACCTTC CASSELPQISNYGYTF
TRBJ1-5 TRBV10-2 NA many TGCGCCAGCGCTACCTTCGATAGCAATCAGCCCCAGCATTTT CASATFDSNQPQHF
TRBJ2-5 TRBV5-1 NA NA TGCGCCAGCAGCTTGGGGATCACAGGGCGAGGGGAGACCCAGTACTTC CASSLGITGRGETQYF
TRBJ2-7 TRBV9 TRBD2 once TGTGCCAGCACCGACTGGGGGAGGGGAATCCCCTCCCACGAGCAGTACTTC CASTDWGRGIPSHEQYF